This is a list of T cell receptor beta chains from one sample in a study of T cells in Graves' hyperthyroidism and ophthalmopathy. One entry per CDR3 protein, called by TCRdb with MiXCR from the multiplex PCR reads. The sample records some 250,000 distinct CDR3 sequences, roughly 15% being singletons. Sample: blood. The receptor source for this set is a woman between 45 and 60 years old with Graves' hyperthyroidism that later progressed to Graves' ophthalmopathy. Both conserved end residues are part of each CDR3. Fields, in order: clone size, J gene, D gene, V gene, CDR3 DNA, CDR3 protein. D genes are given only for firm matches. The size entry is marked missing in some rows and otherwise reads once, few, many or a size class.

many,TRBJ2-3,NA,TRBV18,TGTGCCAGCTCACCACGTCTCCTAACGCCAGATACGCAGTATTTT,CASSPRLLTPDTQYF
NA,TRBJ2-1,TRBD2,TRBV7-9,TGTGCCAGCAGCCTAGCGGGAGGGTACAAGGAGCAGTTCTTC,CASSLAGGYKEQFF
many,TRBJ1-2,NA,TRBV28,TGTGCCAGCAGTTTATCCTCCAGGCCGTACTATGGCTACACCTTC,CASSLSSRPYYGYTF
NA,TRBJ2-7,TRBD1,TRBV6-2/TRBV6-3,TGTGCCAGCAGGGGGACAGGGTACGAGCAGTACTTC,CASRGTGYEQYF
many,TRBJ1-2,TRBD1,TRBV10-3,TGTGCCATCAGTGATCCTTCAGGGGGTTCTAACTATGGCTACACCTTC,CAISDPSGGSNYGYTF
many,TRBJ2-1,NA,TRBV5-1,TGCGCCAGCAGCTCACCGCCCCACGCCCCCTACAATGAGCAGTTCTTC,CASSSPPHAPYNEQFF
NA,TRBJ1-5,TRBD1,TRBV7-7,TGTGCTAGCAGCCCGCAGAGGGGGCTTTTCGGAAGTAGCAATCAGCCCCAGCATTTT,CASSPQRGLFGSSNQPQHF
NA,TRBJ1-3,TRBD1,TRBV5-1,TGCGCCAGCAGTACAGGGGCGGCTGGAAACACCATATATTTT,CASSTGAAGNTIYF
NA,TRBJ2-5,NA,TRBV18,TGTGCCAGCTCACCAAGTCGGGCCGACCAAGAGACCCAGTACTTC,CASSPSRADQETQYF
many,TRBJ2-7,NA,TRBV6-9,TGTGCCAGCAGTTATTCAGGGACCGGGTCCTACGAGCAGTACTTC,CASSYSGTGSYEQYF
NA,TRBJ2-4,NA,TRBV9,TGTGCCAGCAGCCCGGGACGGGGCGGTAAAAACATTCAGTACTTC,CASSPGRGGKNIQYF
many,TRBJ1-2,TRBD1,TRBV10-3,TGTGCCATCTTTGACAGGGGGATGAAGGGTAACTATGGCTACACCTTC,CAIFDRGMKGNYGYTF
few,TRBJ2-2,TRBD2,TRBV19,TGTGCCAGTTCCCCCGGTAGCGGGAGCTTCACCGGGGAGCTGTTTTTT,CASSPGSGSFTGELFF
few,TRBJ2-7,NA,TRBV15,TGTGCCACCGGGGACGGACGGTCTGGGCAGTACTTC,CATGDGRSGQYF
many,TRBJ1-4,TRBD1,TRBV28,TGTGCCAGCAGCGAGGGGGGACAGGGGAATGAAAAACTGTTTTTT,CASSEGGQGNEKLFF
NA,TRBJ2-1,NA,TRBV20-1,TGCAGTGCTAGGCAGGGTGCTGAGCAGTTCTTC,CSARQGAEQFF
many,TRBJ1-5,TRBD1,TRBV10-3,TGTGCCATCAGTGAGGAACAGGGGGGATGGCGCAATCAGCCCCAGCATTTT,CAISEEQGGWRNQPQHF
NA,TRBJ2-1,NA,TRBV6-9,TGTGCCAGCAGTTACTACCCAGGGGGGACCTACAATGAGCAGTTCTTC,CASSYYPGGTYNEQFF
many,TRBJ2-3,NA,TRBV7-9,TGTGCCAGCAGCTCTCGCCTTAGGGGGACAGATACGCAGTATTTT,CASSSRLRGTDTQYF
many,TRBJ2-3,TRBD2,TRBV29-1,TGCAGCGAGACAGAAGCGGGAGGTGGGGCAGATACGCAGTATTTT,CSETEAGGGADTQYF
many,TRBJ1-2,NA,TRBV12-3/TRBV12-4,TGTGCCAGCAGCCGGAGCCCGCCCTATGGCTACACCTTC,CASSRSPPYGYTF
many,TRBJ2-5,TRBD2,TRBV28,TGTGCCAGCAGCCCGGGGACTATTCAAGAGACCCAGTACTTC,CASSPGTIQETQYF
many,TRBJ2-7,TRBD1,TRBV28,TGTGCCAGCAGTATACCGGGACAGGGTTACGAGCAGTACTTC,CASSIPGQGYEQYF
NA,TRBJ2-2,TRBD2,TRBV2,TGTGTTAGCACCGGGACTAATCCAAGGACCGGGGAGCTGTTTTTT,CVSTGTNPRTGELFF
many,TRBJ1-2,NA,TRBV7-9,TGTGCCAGCAGCTTAGGACGGACGGACTATGGCTACACCTTC,CASSLGRTDYGYTF
many,TRBJ2-1,TRBD2,TRBV2,TGTGCCAGCAGTCTGACTAGCGGGGTGTACAATGAGCAGTTCTTC,CASSLTSGVYNEQFF
few,TRBJ2-2,TRBD1,TRBV7-3,TGTGCCAGCAGCCCCCTGGGGGACAGGGATCCGAACACCGGGGAGCTGTTTTTT,CASSPLGDRDPNTGELFF
many,TRBJ1-2,NA,TRBV30,TGTGCCTGGACCCATAACCGGGGCCTTGGCTACACCTTC,CAWTHNRGLGYTF
many,TRBJ2-7,TRBD1,TRBV7-6,TGTGCCAGCAGCCAGGGACAGCGCTCCTACGAGCAGTACTTC,CASSQGQRSYEQYF
few,TRBJ1-2,TRBD1,TRBV24-1,TGTGCCACCAGTGATACAGGGGCCGGGAATGGCTACACCTTC,CATSDTGAGNGYTF
many,TRBJ1-6,NA,TRBV12-3/TRBV12-4,TGTGCCAGCAGATCAGGGTGGCCTAATTCACCCCTCCACTTT,CASRSGWPNSPLHF
many,TRBJ2-7,NA,TRBV2,TGTGCCAGCGGGGCCTACGAGCAGTACTTC,CASGAYEQYF
many,TRBJ2-7,NA,TRBV2,TGTGCCAGCAGATTTCCCCGGGACACGGACCACCCACGGGATCTTACCTACGAGCAGTACTTC,CASRFPRDTDHPRDLTYEQYF